Detailed here is one TCR beta chain. The source of the sample is a study of T cell changes during pregnancy in multiple sclerosis. Here immunoSEQ multiplex PCR was the method, and the copy in TCRdb shows in-frame clones only, minus some. The sample gives approximately 90,000 clones, roughly nine tenths of which show up once; 2.5% to 3% is in the top ten. The CDR3 covers 15 residues. After removal of 0 bases from V and 7 bases from J, the junction contained 2 bases not matched to a gene. Per germline, CDR1 SGHRS and CDR2 YFSETQ. This receptor was obtained from a female donor with multiple sclerosis, enrolled in a pregnancy study. Here the sequenced sample was peripheral blood, taken in the first trimester of pregnancy. This sequence joins TRBV5-1 and TRBJ2-1, with 12 nucleotides matching TRBD2. The CDR3 spells CASSLDLAGGNEQFF. Written as DNA, the CDR3 is TGCGCCAGCAGCTTGGATCTAGCGGGAGGGAATGAGCAGTTCTTC.